This T cell receptor beta chain derives from a study of blood T cell repertoires in COVID-19. At the level of the study: The United States, Italy and Spain provided the acute and convalescent COVID-19 samples. PBMCs, B-cell-depleted T cells, or T cells provided the cDNA or gDNA that made up the material.

From germline, CDR1 is SGHRS and CDR2 YFSETQ. The CDR3 sequence is 18 residues long. J lost 0 bases, V lost 1 base, and 11 bases had no gene match. How the authors handled the data: Counts of nucleated cells, estimated from reference gene primer amplification, were obtained. Libraries were prepared by immunoSEQ multiplex PCR; TCRdb keeps only in-frame clonotypes and omits some of them. The V and J calls and the clone size are those of that table, but D and trimming were determined from the DNA. This sample has 130,000 to 150,000 clones, with about 87% found just once. The rearrangement links TRBV5-1 to TRBJ2-7, with 9 positions matching TRBD2. The sequencing sample was made of peripheral blood. This clonotype was sampled from a woman aged 45-65 years with acute or convalescent COVID-19. The CDR3 region is CASSLQPSGATSSYEQYF. In DNA, the CDR3 is TGCGCCAGCAGCTTGCAACCTAGCGGGGCGACGAGCTCCTACGAGCAGTACTTC.